Listed here are 10 T cell receptor beta chains from one sample, sequenced in a study of T-cell memory formation after mild COVID-19. TCRdb re-called the 5' RACE reads through MiXCR, storing one row per CDR3 protein. The sample yields hundreds of thousands of distinct CDR3 sequences, 15% to 20% seen once. The material sequenced was PBMCs or a T cell subset sorted from them (not recorded which). The receptors here all came from a man aged 18-30 years who had mild COVID-19 (a few samples of this study predate the infection). Cell type and time point are not known.

A few counts support this clonotype. The rearrangement uses TRBV29-1 and TRBJ2-7, with unresolved D. Germline CDR1 is SQVTM and CDR2 is ANQGSEA. The CDR3 loop spans 12 amino acids. V shed 7 bases and J shed 0 bases, with 10 bases lying between them. The DNA for the CDR3 is TGCAGCGCAACGGAGAACTCCTACGAGCAGTACTTC. Amino acids: CSATENSYEQYF.

This clonotype was picked up many times. V is TRBV20-1 and J is TRBJ2-1, with 7 bases that match TRBD2. The germline gives CDR1 DFQATT, CDR2 SNEGSKA (reference sequence). This CDR3 is 16 amino acids long. Trimming removed 0 bases from V and 8 bases from J; junction bases left unmatched: 13. The CDR3 here is CSARDSVTSLFDEQFF. CDR3 in DNA: TGCAGTGCTAGAGATTCCGTGACTAGCCTCTTCGATGAGCAGTTCTTC.

The J gene is TRBJ1-3, the V gene TRBV20-1, with TRBD1 as a possible D gene (6 bases). V was pared by 4 bases and J by 4 bases, with 11 bases between. CDR1 and CDR2 from the germline V gene are DFQATT and SNEGSKA (reference sequence). The CDR3 covers 13 residues. The CDR3 nucleotides are TGCAGTGCTATGAATGACAGGGGAAACACCATATATTTT. Its protein is CSAMNDRGNTIYF.

The chain has TRBV7-6 and TRBJ1-4, with a tentative D call TRBD1 (6 bases). The V gene's germline CDR1 is SGHVS and CDR2 FNYEAQ. V was shortened by 8 bases and J by 5 bases, with 15 bases between the two germline ends. The CDR3 length is 14 residues. The CDR3 bases are TGTGCCAGCGGTGAACAGGGATTAAATGAAAAACTGTTTTTT. Translated: CASGEQGLNEKLFF.

J is TRBJ1-3 and V is TRBV12-3 or TRBV12-4; D not resolved. The V and J ends lost 4 bases and 0 bases respectively, with 10 bases between them. The length of the CDR3 is 15 residues. The CDR3 region is CASSSRVGSGNTIYF. CDR3 sequence (DNA): TGTGCCAGCAGTTCCCGGGTTGGCTCTGGAAACACCATATATTTT.

This clonotype was observed a handful of times. This CDR3 reads CASSPAGGGYNEQFF. CDR3 DNA sequence: TGTGCCAGCAGCCCTGCAGGGGGCGGGTACAATGAGCAGTTCTTC. The J gene is TRBJ2-1, the V gene TRBV11-2; 8 bases are a match to TRBD1. This CDR3 contains 15 residues. J lost 4 bases, V lost 5 bases, and 7 bases had no gene match. Germline CDR1 and CDR2: SGHAT and FQNNGV.

This clonotype was recorded many times. This rearrangement joins TRBV12-3 or TRBV12-4 to TRBJ2-1; the match to TRBD2 covers 9 bases. The CDR3 runs to 13 residues. After removal of 7 bases from V and 7 bases from J, the junction contained 5 bases not matched to a gene. CDR3 residues: CASKAGGGNEQFF. CDR3 in DNA: TGTGCCAGCAAAGCGGGGGGTGGAAATGAGCAGTTCTTC.

This clonotype has a handful of counts. This chain joins TRBV5-1 and TRBJ2-2; D is uncertain. Germline values: CDR1 SGHRS, CDR2 YFSETQ. With 0 bases removed from V and 4 bases from J, the gap between germline ends came to 10 bases. The CDR3 has 15 residues. As DNA, the CDR3 is TGCGCCAGCAGCTTGGCCCATGGCACCACCGGGGAGCTGTTTTTT. This sequence encodes CASSLAHGTTGELFF.

This clonotype has only a few counts. The chain carries TRBV7-9 and TRBJ2-3; D is ambiguous. The CDR3 totals 13 residues. V lost 2 bases to trimming and J lost 6 bases, with 9 bases between them. The germline V gene has CDR1 SEHNR and CDR2 FQNEAQ (reference sequence). The CDR3 DNA follows: TGTGCCAGCAGCTTATCGGAGACCGATACGCAGTATTTT. Amino acids: CASSLSETDTQYF.

The chain links TRBV6-6 to TRBJ2-1, with unresolved D. Trimming stripped 5 bases from V and 10 bases from J, with 9 bases between. Germline lookup yields CDR1 MNHNY and CDR2 SVGAGI (reference sequence). The CDR3 contains 11 residues. The CDR3, as DNA: TGTGCCAGCAGTCCTAACACCGAGCAGTTCTTC. Translating it yields CASSPNTEQFF.